This is a list of T cell receptor beta chains from one sample in a study of graft-versus-host responses after intestinal transplantation. This table comes from immunoSEQ multiplex PCR, and its TCRdb copy is limited to in-frame clones, with some not included. Here the sample spans approximately 10,000 clones, 27% being singletons. The starting material was alloreactive CD8+ T cells from a mixed lymphocyte reaction culture, obtained before transplantation. Receptors originate from a human patient who was an organ donor for intestinal transplantation. Both conserved end residues are part of each CDR3. Fields, in order: CDR3 protein, CDR3 DNA, V gene, D gene, J gene, clone size. The D gene is left open where the match is weak. For some rows the clone size is stated as once, few or many, or as a class when expanded; others skip it.

CDR3aa: CASSQLTGNPYNEQFF
CDR3nt: TGCGCCAGCAGCCAACTTACAGGGAACCCCTACAATGAGCAGTTCTTC
v_gene: TRBV4-1
d_gene: NA
j_gene: TRBJ2-1
abundance: few

CDR3aa: CASSPDGRDRYQETQYF
CDR3nt: TGTGCCAGCAGCCCAGATGGGAGAGACAGATACCAAGAGACCCAGTACTTC
v_gene: TRBV7-8
d_gene: NA
j_gene: TRBJ2-5
abundance: few

CDR3aa: CASGVNSYNEQFF
CDR3nt: TGTGCCAGCGGAGTGAACTCCTACAATGAGCAGTTCTTC
v_gene: TRBV6-5
d_gene: NA
j_gene: TRBJ2-1
abundance: NA

CDR3aa: CASSPGGGSNQPQHF
CDR3nt: TGCGCCAGCAGCCCCGGTGGGGGTAGCAATCAGCCCCAGCATTTT
v_gene: TRBV4-3
d_gene: NA
j_gene: TRBJ1-5
abundance: NA

CDR3aa: CASSEALETHNSPLHF
CDR3nt: TGTGCCAGCAGTGAAGCGTTAGAGACCCATAATTCACCCCTCCACTTT
v_gene: TRBV6-1
d_gene: NA
j_gene: TRBJ1-6
abundance: NA

CDR3aa: CASSKNYRRRQSRANVLTF
CDR3nt: TGTGCCAGCAGCAAGAATTACAGAAGACGACAAAGTCGGGCCAACGTCCTGACTTTC
v_gene: TRBV7-2
d_gene: NA
j_gene: TRBJ2-6
abundance: once

CDR3aa: CASSLAGPTDTQYF
CDR3nt: TGTGCCAGCAGTCTAGCGGGGCCTACAGATACGCAGTATTTT
v_gene: TRBV7-2
d_gene: TRBD2
j_gene: TRBJ2-3
abundance: once

CDR3aa: CASSSLGTYEQYF
CDR3nt: TGTGCCAGCAGTTCTCTCGGGACCTACGAGCAGTACTTC
v_gene: TRBV6-9
d_gene: NA
j_gene: TRBJ2-7
abundance: few

CDR3aa: CASSPSTRDDFYEQYF
CDR3nt: TGTGCCAGCAGTCCAAGCACCCGGGACGATTTTTACGAGCAGTACTTC
v_gene: TRBV28
d_gene: NA
j_gene: TRBJ2-7
abundance: few

CDR3aa: CASSESWMTGELFF
CDR3nt: TGCGCCAGCAGTGAGTCGTGGATGACCGGGGAGCTGTTTTTT
v_gene: TRBV10-1
d_gene: NA
j_gene: TRBJ2-2
abundance: medium-sized

CDR3aa: CASSWVPGLAGVPEQYF
CDR3nt: TGTGCCAGCAGCTGGGTGCCGGGACTAGCGGGAGTGCCCGAGCAGTACTTC
v_gene: TRBV5-5
d_gene: TRBD2
j_gene: TRBJ2-7
abundance: NA

CDR3aa: CASSQDRVRETQYF
CDR3nt: TGCGCCAGCAGCCAAGATCGAGTGCGAGAGACCCAGTACTTC
v_gene: TRBV4-3
d_gene: NA
j_gene: TRBJ2-5
abundance: few

CDR3aa: CASSLWGLTNEKLFF
CDR3nt: TGTGCCAGCAGTTTATGGGGGCTGACTAATGAAAAACTGTTTTTT
v_gene: TRBV27
d_gene: NA
j_gene: TRBJ1-4
abundance: few

CDR3aa: CASSWAVLNEQFF
CDR3nt: TGTGCCAGCAGTTGGGCGGTACTCAATGAGCAGTTCTTC
v_gene: TRBV27
d_gene: NA
j_gene: TRBJ2-1
abundance: NA

CDR3aa: CASSFPGGRVLEGIRNEQFF
CDR3nt: TGCGCCAGCAGCTTCCCCGGCGGGAGGGTTCTGGAAGGGATTCGAAATGAGCAGTTCTTC
v_gene: TRBV5-1
d_gene: TRBD2
j_gene: TRBJ2-1
abundance: NA

CDR3aa: CASSQDSYNSPLHF
CDR3nt: TGCGCCAGCAGCCAAGACAGTTATAATTCACCCCTCCACTTT
v_gene: TRBV4-1
d_gene: NA
j_gene: TRBJ1-6
abundance: few

CDR3aa: CASSGQRRGTEAFF
CDR3nt: TGTGCCAGCAGCGGGCAGCGCAGAGGGACTGAAGCTTTCTTT
v_gene: TRBV5-4
d_gene: NA
j_gene: TRBJ1-1
abundance: NA

CDR3aa: CASSQGTGRGETQYF
CDR3nt: TGTGCCAGCAGCCAAGGGACAGGGAGAGGAGAGACCCAGTACTTC
v_gene: TRBV5-4
d_gene: TRBD1
j_gene: TRBJ2-5
abundance: few

CDR3aa: CASSHLQGAGETQYF
CDR3nt: TGCGCCAGCAGCCACCTACAGGGGGCCGGGGAGACCCAGTACTTC
v_gene: TRBV4-1
d_gene: TRBD1
j_gene: TRBJ2-5
abundance: NA

CDR3aa: CASSFSGRDTDTQYF
CDR3nt: TGTGCCAGCAGCTTTAGTGGCAGGGACACAGATACGCAGTATTTT
v_gene: TRBV7-2
d_gene: NA
j_gene: TRBJ2-3
abundance: few

CDR3aa: CASSWDLNGGQETQYF
CDR3nt: TGTGCCAGCAGCTGGGACTTGAACGGAGGCCAAGAGACCCAGTACTTC
v_gene: TRBV7-6
d_gene: NA
j_gene: TRBJ2-5
abundance: NA

CDR3aa: CATGEGPENTEAFF
CDR3nt: TGTGCCACCGGGGAAGGACCCGAGAACACTGAAGCTTTCTTT
v_gene: TRBV15
d_gene: NA
j_gene: TRBJ1-1
abundance: NA

CDR3aa: CASSQDGWDGNSPLHF
CDR3nt: TGTGCCAGCAGCCAAGATGGGTGGGACGGGAATTCACCCCTCCACTTT
v_gene: TRBV14
d_gene: NA
j_gene: TRBJ1-6
abundance: NA

CDR3aa: CASSLEGHQPQHF
CDR3nt: TGTGCCAGCAGCTTGGAAGGGCATCAGCCCCAGCATTTT
v_gene: TRBV7-9
d_gene: NA
j_gene: TRBJ1-5
abundance: NA

CDR3aa: CAWRYVGVTNEKLFF
CDR3nt: TGTGCCTGGAGATATGTTGGGGTGACTAATGAAAAACTGTTTTTT
v_gene: TRBV30
d_gene: NA
j_gene: TRBJ1-4
abundance: NA

CDR3aa: CASSGGTLGDEQYF
CDR3nt: TGTGCCAGCAGTGGCGGCACCTTGGGGGACGAGCAGTACTTC
v_gene: TRBV6-9
d_gene: NA
j_gene: TRBJ2-7
abundance: few